A selection of T cell receptor beta chains follows, all from one sample in a study of OX40 agonist ivuxolimab in advanced cancers. Profiled with immunoSEQ multiplex PCR; TCRdb holds only in-frame clones, not every one. This repertoire shows 130,000 or so clones, 93% found once; its top ten account for approximately 0.15%. The sample was CD4+ or CD8+ T cells sorted from blood, taken in a trial of the OX40 agonist ivuxolimab. The receptors were sampled from an adult with an advanced solid tumor such as melanoma, head and neck, liver or kidney cancer. Each CDR3 is given with its conserved first and last residue. The order of the fields is J gene, D gene, clone size, V gene, CDR3 protein, CDR3 DNA. A D gene is named only where the DNA matches it firmly. Not every row has a clone size; where given, it reads once, few, many or a size class.

TRBJ1-6,.,.,TRBV11-2,CASRQLSGLGSPLHF,TGTGCCAGCAGACAATTATCGGGGCTGGGTTCACCCCTCCACTTT
TRBJ2-5,.,.,TRBV5-4,CASSRRGDSKETQYF,TGTGCCAGCAGCCGACGGGGGGACAGCAAAGAGACCCAGTACTTC
TRBJ2-7,TRBD2,.,TRBV7-9,CASSLGLAGGDEQYF,TGTGCCAGCAGCTTAGGACTAGCAGGTGGAGACGAGCAGTACTTC
TRBJ2-3,.,.,TRBV7-3,CASSGGRGIRIDTQYF,TGTGCCAGCAGTGGCGGTCGGGGCATAAGGATAGATACGCAGTATTTT
TRBJ2-7,.,.,TRBV7-9,CASNPFVPNSRSSYEQYF,TGTGCCAGCAACCCGTTTGTTCCAAATTCTAGGTCCTCCTACGAGCAGTACTTC
TRBJ1-3,TRBD1,once,TRBV28,CASSLRQGSGNTIYF,TGTGCCAGCAGTCTACGACAGGGATCCGGAAACACCATATATTTT
TRBJ2-7,.,.,TRBV6-6,CASSRGTAYEQYF,TGTGCCAGCAGTAGGGGAACCGCCTACGAGCAGTACTTC
TRBJ2-6,.,.,TRBV19,CASSIKTGSGANVLTF,TGTGCCAGTAGTATCAAAACAGGGTCTGGGGCCAACGTCCTGACTTTC
TRBJ2-7,TRBD1,.,TRBV23-1,CASSQSRGRGHLEGTYEQYF,TGCGCCAGCAGTCAATCACGGGGCAGGGGGCATTTGGAAGGAACCTACGAGCAGTACTTC
TRBJ2-7,.,.,TRBV7-6,CASSSERTYEQYF,TGTGCCAGCAGCTCGGAACGAACCTACGAGCAGTACTTC
TRBJ1-6,.,.,TRBV5-1,CASSLLGGLDSPLHF,TGCGCCAGCAGCTTGTTGGGGGGGCTGGATTCACCCCTCCACTTT
TRBJ2-5,.,.,TRBV19,CASSIVGRTARETQYF,TGTGCCAGTAGTATAGTAGGGAGAACGGCCCGGGAGACCCAGTACTTC
TRBJ2-2,.,.,TRBV18,CASSPERTNGELFF,TGTGCCAGCTCACCAGAGAGGACGAACGGGGAGCTGTTTTTT
TRBJ1-5,TRBD1,.,TRBV5-6,CASSLFGTGGNQPQHF,TGTGCCAGCAGCTTGTTCGGGACAGGGGGCAATCAGCCCCAGCATTTT
TRBJ1-2,.,.,TRBV5-4,CASSPKGHGYTF,TGTGCCAGCAGCCCCAAGGGACATGGCTACACCTTC
TRBJ1-2,.,.,TRBV5-8,CASCREGVYGYTF,TGTGCCAGCTGCAGGGAGGGTGTCTATGGCTACACCTTC
TRBJ2-1,TRBD2,.,TRBV7-2,CASSSTSGRQGEQFF,TGTGCCAGCAGCTCGACTAGCGGGAGACAGGGTGAGCAGTTCTTC
TRBJ2-5,TRBD2,.,TRBV25-1,CASSEYGLAGETQYF,TGTGCCAGCAGTGAATATGGACTAGCTGGAGAGACCCAGTACTTC
TRBJ2-7,.,.,TRBV5-6,CASSLGGLSSYEQYF,TGTGCCAGCAGCTTGGGGGGCCTGAGCTCCTACGAGCAGTACTTC
TRBJ2-2,TRBD1,.,TRBV5-1,CASSLAYGQGGNTGELFF,TGCGCCAGCAGCTTGGCCTATGGACAGGGAGGGAACACCGGGGAGCTGTTTTTT
TRBJ2-2,.,.,TRBV11-1,CASSLAGGTGELFF,TGTGCCAGCAGCTTAGCGGGAGGCACCGGGGAGCTGTTTTTT
TRBJ1-2,TRBD1,.,TRBV28,CASFSGTVDGYTF,TGTGCCAGTTTCTCCGGGACAGTAGATGGCTACACCTTC
TRBJ2-3,.,.,TRBV14,CASGYTDTQYF,TGTGCCAGCGGGTACACAGATACGCAGTATTTT
TRBJ2-1,.,.,TRBV9,CASSVVQGHEQFF,TGTGCCAGCAGCGTAGTACAGGGCCATGAGCAGTTCTTC
TRBJ1-4,TRBD1,.,TRBV30,CAWSPQGLSNEKLFF,TGTGCCTGGAGCCCACAGGGGCTCTCTAATGAAAAACTGTTTTTT
TRBJ2-4,.,.,TRBV6-5,CASSYSALAKNIQYF,TGTGCCAGCAGTTACTCGGCACTAGCCAAAAACATTCAGTACTTC
TRBJ2-7,.,.,TRBV27,CASSPPVGGQIGSSYEQYF,TGTGCCAGCAGTCCACCCGTGGGAGGACAGATAGGGAGCTCCTACGAGCAGTACTTC
TRBJ2-5,.,.,TRBV7-9,CASSLVAGQWLGIQETQYF,TGTGCCAGCAGCTTAGTAGCCGGACAGTGGTTGGGTATCCAAGAGACCCAGTACTTC
TRBJ2-7,.,.,TRBV18,CASSPDSRLSYEQYF,TGTGCCAGCTCGCCGGACAGTCGCCTCTCCTACGAGCAGTACTTC
TRBJ1-2,.,.,TRBV18,CASSPQAEAGYTF,TGTGCCAGCTCTCCCCAGGCTGAGGCTGGCTACACCTTC
TRBJ1-6,.,.,TRBV19,CASSQGPRNNSPLHF,TGTGCCAGTAGTCAAGGCCCCCGTAATAATTCACCCCTCCACTTT